This T cell receptor (beta chain) was sequenced during a study of cytomegalovirus exposure and HLA in healthy donors. About the study: As an earlier analysis found, around 200 million T cells yielded 90 million to 140 million unique TCR beta sequences. Study-level findings and limits: Serostatus for CMV was the only available immune exposure information.

There are 17 residues in the CDR3. The PCR made use of 60 Vbeta and 13 Jbeta primers. Only in-frame clones appear in the TCRdb table, and some are missing; sequencing was by immunoSEQ multiplex PCR. The sample yields tens of thousands of clones, over 55% seen once. A note on this clone: The antigen is undetermined.

This TCR derives from a woman aged 30 to 39 in good health and CMV-seronegative. The sample taken for sequencing was PBMCs. The chain couples TRBV21-1 to TRBJ1-2; the table's TRBD1 call for D was not verified on the DNA. TRBV21-1 constitutes a pseudogene. CDR3 loop: CASSKGSPGGMDYGYTF. CDR3 nucleotides: TGTGCCAGCAGCAAAGGTTCCCCAGGGGGCATGGACTATGGCTACACCTTC.